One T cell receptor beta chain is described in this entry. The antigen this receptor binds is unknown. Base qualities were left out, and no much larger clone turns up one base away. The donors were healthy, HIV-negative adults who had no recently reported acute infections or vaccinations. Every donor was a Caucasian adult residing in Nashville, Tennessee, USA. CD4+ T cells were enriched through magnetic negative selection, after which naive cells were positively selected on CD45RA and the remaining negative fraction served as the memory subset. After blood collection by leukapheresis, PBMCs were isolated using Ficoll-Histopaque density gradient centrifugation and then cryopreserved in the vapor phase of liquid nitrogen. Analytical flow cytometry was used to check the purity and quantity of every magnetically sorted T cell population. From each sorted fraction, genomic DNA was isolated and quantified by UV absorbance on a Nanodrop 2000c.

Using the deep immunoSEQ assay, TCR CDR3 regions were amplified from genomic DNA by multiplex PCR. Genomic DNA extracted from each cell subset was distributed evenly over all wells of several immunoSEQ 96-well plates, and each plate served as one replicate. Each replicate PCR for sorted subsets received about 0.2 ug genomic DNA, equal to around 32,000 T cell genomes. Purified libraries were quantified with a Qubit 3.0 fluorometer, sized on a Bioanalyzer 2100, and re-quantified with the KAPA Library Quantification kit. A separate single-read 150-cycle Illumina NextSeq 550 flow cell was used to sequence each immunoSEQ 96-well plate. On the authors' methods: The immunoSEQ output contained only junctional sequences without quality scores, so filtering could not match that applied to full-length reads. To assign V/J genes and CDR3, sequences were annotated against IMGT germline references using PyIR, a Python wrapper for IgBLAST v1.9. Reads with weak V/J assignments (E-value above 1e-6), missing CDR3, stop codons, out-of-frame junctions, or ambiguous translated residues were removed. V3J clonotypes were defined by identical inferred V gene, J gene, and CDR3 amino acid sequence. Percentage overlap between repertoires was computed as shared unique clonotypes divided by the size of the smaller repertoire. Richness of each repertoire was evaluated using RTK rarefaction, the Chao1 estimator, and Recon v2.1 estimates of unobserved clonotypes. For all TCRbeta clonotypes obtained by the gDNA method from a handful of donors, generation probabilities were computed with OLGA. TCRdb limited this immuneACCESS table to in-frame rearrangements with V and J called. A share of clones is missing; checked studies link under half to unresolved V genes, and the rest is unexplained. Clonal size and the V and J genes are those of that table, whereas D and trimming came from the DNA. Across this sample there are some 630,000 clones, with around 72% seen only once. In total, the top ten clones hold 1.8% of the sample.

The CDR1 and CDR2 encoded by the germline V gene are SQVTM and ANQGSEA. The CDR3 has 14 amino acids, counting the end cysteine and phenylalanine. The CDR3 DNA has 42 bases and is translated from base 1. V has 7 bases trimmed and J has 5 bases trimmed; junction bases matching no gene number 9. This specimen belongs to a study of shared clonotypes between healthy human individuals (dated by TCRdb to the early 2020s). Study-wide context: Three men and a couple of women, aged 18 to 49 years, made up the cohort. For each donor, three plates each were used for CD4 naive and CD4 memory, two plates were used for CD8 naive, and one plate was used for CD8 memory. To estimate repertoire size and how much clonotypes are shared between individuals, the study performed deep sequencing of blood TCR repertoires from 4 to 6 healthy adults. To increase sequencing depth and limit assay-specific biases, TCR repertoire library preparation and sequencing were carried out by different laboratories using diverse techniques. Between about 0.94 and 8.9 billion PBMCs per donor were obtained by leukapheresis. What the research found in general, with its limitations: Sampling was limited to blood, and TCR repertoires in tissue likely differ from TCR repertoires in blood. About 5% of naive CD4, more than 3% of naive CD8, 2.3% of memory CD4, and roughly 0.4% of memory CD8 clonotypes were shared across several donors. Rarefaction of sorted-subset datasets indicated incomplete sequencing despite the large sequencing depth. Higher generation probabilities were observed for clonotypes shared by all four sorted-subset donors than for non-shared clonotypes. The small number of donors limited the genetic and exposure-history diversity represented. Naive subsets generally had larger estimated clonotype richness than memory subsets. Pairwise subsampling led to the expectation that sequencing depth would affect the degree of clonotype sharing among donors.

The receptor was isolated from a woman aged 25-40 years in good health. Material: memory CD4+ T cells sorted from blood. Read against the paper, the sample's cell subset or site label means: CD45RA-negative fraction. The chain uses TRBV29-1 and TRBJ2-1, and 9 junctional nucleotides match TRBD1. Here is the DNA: TGCAGCGCCACGGACAGGGGATTCGACAATGAGCAGTTCTTC. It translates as CSATDRGFDNEQFF.